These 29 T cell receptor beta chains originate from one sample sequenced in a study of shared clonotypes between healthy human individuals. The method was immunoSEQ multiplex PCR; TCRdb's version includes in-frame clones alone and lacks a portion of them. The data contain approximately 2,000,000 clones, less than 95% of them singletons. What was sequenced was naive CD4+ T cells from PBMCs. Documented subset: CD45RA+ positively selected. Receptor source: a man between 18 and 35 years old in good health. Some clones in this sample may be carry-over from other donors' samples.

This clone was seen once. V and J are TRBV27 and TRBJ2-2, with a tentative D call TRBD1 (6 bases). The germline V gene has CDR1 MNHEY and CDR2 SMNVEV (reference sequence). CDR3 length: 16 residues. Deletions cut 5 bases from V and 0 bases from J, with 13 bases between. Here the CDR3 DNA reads TGTGCCAGCAGTAAATGGGACAAAGCGAACACCGGGGAGCTGTTTTTT. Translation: CASSKWDKANTGELFF.

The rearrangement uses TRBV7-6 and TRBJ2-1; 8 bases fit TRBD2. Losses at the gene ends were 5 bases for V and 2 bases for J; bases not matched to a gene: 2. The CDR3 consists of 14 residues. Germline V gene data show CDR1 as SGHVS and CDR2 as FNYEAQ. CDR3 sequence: CASSPTSAYNEQFF. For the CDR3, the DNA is TGTGCCAGCAGCCCGACTAGCGCCTACAATGAGCAGTTCTTC.

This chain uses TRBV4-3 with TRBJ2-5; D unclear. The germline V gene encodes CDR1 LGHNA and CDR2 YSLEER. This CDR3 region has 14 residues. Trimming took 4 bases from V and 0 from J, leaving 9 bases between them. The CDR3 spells CASSPGSNQETQYF. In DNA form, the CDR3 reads TGCGCCAGCAGCCCCGGGTCCAACCAAGAGACCCAGTACTTC.

CDR3 protein: CASREGLRGYTF. Here the CDR3 DNA reads TGTGCCAGCAGGGAGGGGTTGCGGGGCTACACCTTC. The chain couples TRBV6-5 to TRBJ1-2, with D possibly matching TRBD1 (5 bases). V dropped 6 bases and J dropped 8 bases, with 13 bases sitting between them. CDR3 length: 12 amino acids. Germline CDR1 MNHEY, CDR2 SVGAGI.

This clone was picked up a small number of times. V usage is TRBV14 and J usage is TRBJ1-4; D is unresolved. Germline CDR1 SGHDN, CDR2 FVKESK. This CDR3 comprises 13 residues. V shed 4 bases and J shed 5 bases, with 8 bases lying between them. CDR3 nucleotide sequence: TGTGCCAGCAGCCGAAGCCGAAATGAAAAACTGTTTTTT. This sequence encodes CASSRSRNEKLFF. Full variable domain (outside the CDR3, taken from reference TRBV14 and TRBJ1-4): EAGVTQFPSHSVIEKGQTVTLRCDPISGHDNLYWYRRVMGKEIKFLLHFVKESKQDESGMPNNRFLAERTGGTYSTLKVQPAELEDSGVYFCASSRSRNEKLFFGSGTQLSVL.

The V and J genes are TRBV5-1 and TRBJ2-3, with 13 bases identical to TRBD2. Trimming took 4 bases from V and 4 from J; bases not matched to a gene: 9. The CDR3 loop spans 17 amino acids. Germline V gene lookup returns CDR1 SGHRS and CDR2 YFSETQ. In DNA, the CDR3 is TGCGCCAGCAGCGAACTAGCGGGAGGGCCCTCGGCAGATACGCAGTATTTT. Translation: CASSELAGGPSADTQYF.

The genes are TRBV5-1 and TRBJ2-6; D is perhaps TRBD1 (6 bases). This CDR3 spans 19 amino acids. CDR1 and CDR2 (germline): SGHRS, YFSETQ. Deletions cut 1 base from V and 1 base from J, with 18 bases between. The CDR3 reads CASSLPRDIWSSGANVLTF. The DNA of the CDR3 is TGCGCCAGCAGCTTGCCCCGGGACATATGGTCATCTGGGGCCAACGTCCTGACTTTC.

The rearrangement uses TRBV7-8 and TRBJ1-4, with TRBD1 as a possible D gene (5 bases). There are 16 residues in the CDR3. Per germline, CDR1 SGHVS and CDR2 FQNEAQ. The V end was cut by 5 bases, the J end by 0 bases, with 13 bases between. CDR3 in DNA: TGTGCCAGCAGCCGACAGACGCAGGCAACTAATGAAAAACTGTTTTTT. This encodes CASSRQTQATNEKLFF.

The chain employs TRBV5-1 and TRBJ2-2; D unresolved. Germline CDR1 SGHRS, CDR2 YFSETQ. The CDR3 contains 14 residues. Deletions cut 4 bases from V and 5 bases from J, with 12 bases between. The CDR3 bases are TGCGCCAGCAGCAAAGAAAGAGTGACCGGGGAGCTGTTTTTT. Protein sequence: CASSKERVTGELFF.

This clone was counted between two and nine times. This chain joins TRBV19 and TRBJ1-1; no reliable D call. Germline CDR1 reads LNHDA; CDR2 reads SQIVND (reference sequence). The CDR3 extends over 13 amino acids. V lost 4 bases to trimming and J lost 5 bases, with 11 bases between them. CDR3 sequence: CASSRNGETEAFF. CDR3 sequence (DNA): TGTGCCAGTAGTAGAAACGGGGAAACTGAAGCTTTCTTT.

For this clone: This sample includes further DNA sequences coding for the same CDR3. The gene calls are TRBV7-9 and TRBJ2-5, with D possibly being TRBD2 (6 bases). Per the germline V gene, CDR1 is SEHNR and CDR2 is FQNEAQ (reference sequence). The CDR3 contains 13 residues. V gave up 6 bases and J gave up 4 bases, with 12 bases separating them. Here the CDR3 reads CASSSTGAETQYF. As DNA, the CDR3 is TGTGCCAGCAGTTCGACGGGAGCAGAGACCCAGTACTTC.

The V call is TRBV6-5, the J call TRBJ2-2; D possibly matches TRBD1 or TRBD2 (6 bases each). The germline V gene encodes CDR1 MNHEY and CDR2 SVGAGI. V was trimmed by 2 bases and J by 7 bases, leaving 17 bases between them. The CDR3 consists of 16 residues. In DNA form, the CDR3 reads TGTGCCAGCAGTTACCCGGGGGCAGGGGTTGACGGGGAGCTGTTTTTT. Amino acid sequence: CASSYPGAGVDGELFF.

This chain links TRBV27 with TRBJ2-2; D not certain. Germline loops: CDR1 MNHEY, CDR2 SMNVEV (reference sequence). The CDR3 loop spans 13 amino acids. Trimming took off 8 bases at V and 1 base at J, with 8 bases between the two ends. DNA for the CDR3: TGTGCCAGCTGTTGGCTGAACACCGGGGAGCTGTTTTTT. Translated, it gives CASCWLNTGELFF.

The DNA of the CDR3 is TGTGCCAGCAGCTTAGGGGCAGGCTTGGCATACGAGCAGTACTTC. Its protein product is CASSLGAGLAYEQYF. J is TRBJ2-7 and V is TRBV7-2; D unresolved. There are 15 residues in the CDR3. Germline CDR1 is SGHTA and CDR2 is FQGNSA. Trimming cost V 1 base and J 4 bases, with 14 bases left between them.

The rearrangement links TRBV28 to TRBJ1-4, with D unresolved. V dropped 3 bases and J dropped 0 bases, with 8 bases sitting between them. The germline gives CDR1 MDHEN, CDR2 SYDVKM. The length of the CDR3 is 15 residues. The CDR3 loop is CASSFFGATNEKLFF. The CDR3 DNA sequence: TGTGCCAGCAGTTTTTTCGGTGCAACTAATGAAAAACTGTTTTTT.

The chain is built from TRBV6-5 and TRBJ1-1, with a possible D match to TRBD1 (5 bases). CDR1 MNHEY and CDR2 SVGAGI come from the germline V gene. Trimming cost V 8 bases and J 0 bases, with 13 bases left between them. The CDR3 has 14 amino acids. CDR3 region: CASAPRGMNTEAFF. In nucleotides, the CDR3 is TGTGCCAGCGCCCCTCGGGGGATGAACACTGAAGCTTTCTTT.

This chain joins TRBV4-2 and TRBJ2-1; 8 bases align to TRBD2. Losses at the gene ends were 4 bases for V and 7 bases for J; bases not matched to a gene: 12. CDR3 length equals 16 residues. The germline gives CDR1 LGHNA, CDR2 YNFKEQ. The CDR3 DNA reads TGTGCCAGCAGCCTCCCGGGACTAGGGGATGTTAATGAGCAGTTCTTC. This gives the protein CASSLPGLGDVNEQFF.

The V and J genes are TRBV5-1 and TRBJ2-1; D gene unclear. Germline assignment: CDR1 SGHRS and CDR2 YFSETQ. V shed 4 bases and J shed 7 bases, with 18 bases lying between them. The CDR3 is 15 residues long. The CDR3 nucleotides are TGCGCCAGCAGCCTGTACTCCCCTGATGGTAATGAGCAGTTCTTC. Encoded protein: CASSLYSPDGNEQFF.

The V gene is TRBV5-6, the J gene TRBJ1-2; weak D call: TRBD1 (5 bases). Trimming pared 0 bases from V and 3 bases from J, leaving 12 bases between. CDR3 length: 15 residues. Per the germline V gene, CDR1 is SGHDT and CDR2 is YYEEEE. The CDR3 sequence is CASSLVGEQDYGYTF. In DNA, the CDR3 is TGTGCCAGCAGCTTGGTGGGGGAGCAGGACTATGGCTACACCTTC.

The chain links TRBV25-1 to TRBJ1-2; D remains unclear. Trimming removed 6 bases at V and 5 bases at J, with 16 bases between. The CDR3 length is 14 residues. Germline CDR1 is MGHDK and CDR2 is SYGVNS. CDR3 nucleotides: TGTGCCAGCAGGGACGGAGGGCGAGTGTATGGCTACACCTTC. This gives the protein CASRDGGRVYGYTF.

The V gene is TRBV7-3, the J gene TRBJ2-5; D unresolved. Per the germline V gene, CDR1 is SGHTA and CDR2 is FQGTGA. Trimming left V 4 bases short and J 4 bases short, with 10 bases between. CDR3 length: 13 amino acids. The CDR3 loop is CASSSATGETQYF. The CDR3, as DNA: TGTGCCAGCAGCTCCGCCACGGGAGAGACCCAGTACTTC.

The chain's CDR3 is CASSPVSRTDTQYF. For the CDR3, the DNA is TGTGCCAGCAGCCCGGTCAGCCGCACAGATACGCAGTATTTT. This sequence joins TRBV9 and TRBJ2-3; the D is unclear. From germline, CDR1 is SGDLS and CDR2 YYNGEE. CDR3 length: 14 residues. V was cut by 4 bases and J by 1 base, with 10 bases left in between.

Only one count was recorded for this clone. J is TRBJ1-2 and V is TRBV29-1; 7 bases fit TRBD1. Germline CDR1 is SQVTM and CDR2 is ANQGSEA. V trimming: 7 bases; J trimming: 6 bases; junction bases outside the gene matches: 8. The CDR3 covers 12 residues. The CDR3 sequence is CSGRTGSDGYTF. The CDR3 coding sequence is TGCAGCGGTAGGACAGGCTCGGATGGCTACACCTTC.

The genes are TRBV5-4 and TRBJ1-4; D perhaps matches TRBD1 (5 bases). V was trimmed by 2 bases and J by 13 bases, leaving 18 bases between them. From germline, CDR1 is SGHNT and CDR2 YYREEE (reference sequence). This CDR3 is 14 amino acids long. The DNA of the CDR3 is TGTGCCAGCAGCTTTTCGTTGAGTGGGACGGGACTGTTTTTT. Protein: CASSFSLSGTGLFF.

CDR3 in DNA: TGTGCCAGCAGCGGGAGGGCCTACGAGCAGTACTTC. Translating gives CASSGRAYEQYF. The chain carries TRBV19 and TRBJ2-7; 10 bases fit TRBD2. The CDR3 is 12 amino acids. J lost 2 bases, V lost 9 bases, and 1 base had no gene match. Germline V lookup: CDR1 LNHDA, CDR2 SQIVND (reference sequence).

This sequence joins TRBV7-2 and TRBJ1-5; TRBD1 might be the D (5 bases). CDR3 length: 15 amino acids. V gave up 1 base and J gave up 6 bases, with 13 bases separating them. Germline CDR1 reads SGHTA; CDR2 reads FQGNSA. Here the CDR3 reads CASSLVHGGAQPQHF. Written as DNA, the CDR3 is TGTGCCAGCAGCTTAGTCCACGGTGGGGCTCAGCCCCAGCATTTT.

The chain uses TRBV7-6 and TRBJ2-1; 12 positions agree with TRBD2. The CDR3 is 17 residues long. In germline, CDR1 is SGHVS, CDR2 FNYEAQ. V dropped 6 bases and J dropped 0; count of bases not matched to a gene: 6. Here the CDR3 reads CASSYGLAGLSYNEQFF. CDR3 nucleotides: TGTGCCAGCAGTTATGGACTAGCGGGGCTCTCCTACAATGAGCAGTTCTTC. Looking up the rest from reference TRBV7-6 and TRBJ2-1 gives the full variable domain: GAGVSQSPRYKVTKRGQDVALRCDPISGHVSLYWYRQALGQGPEFLTYFNYEAQQDKSGLPNDRFSAERPEGSISTLTIQRTEQRDSAMYRCASSYGLAGLSYNEQFFGPGTRLTVL.

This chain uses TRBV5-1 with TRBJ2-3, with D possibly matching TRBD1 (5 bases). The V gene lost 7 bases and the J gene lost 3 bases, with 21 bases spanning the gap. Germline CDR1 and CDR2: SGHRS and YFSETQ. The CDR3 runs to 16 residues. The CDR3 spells CASSNLGRERTDTQYF. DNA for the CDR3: TGCGCCAGCTCAAACCTCGGCAGGGAAAGAACAGATACGCAGTATTTT.

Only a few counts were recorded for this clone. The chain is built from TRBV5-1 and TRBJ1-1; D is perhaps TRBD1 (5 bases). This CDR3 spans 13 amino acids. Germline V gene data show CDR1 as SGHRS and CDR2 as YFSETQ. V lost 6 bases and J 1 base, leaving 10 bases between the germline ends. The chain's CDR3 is CASTGQANTEAFF. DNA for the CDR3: TGCGCCAGCACCGGACAAGCGAACACTGAAGCTTTCTTT.